The 24 T cell receptor beta chains below all came from one sample that was sequenced in a study of Graves' ophthalmopathy and Graves' hyperthyroidism. Using RNA transcripts, the TCR beta CDR3 regions were amplified. First-round RT-PCR employed HTBI primers, with a second-round multiplex PCR after it. MiXCR was run by TCRdb on the multiplex PCR reads, yielding one entry per CDR3 protein. This table holds 400,000 or so distinct CDR3 sequences, roughly 14% found once. The source material was peripheral blood. The receptors here all came from a woman between 18 and 29 years old with stable Graves' hyperthyroidism.

The V call is TRBV11-1, the J call TRBJ2-6; D remains unclear. V was cut by 2 bases and J by 0 bases, with 5 bases left in between. Germline CDR1 and CDR2: SGHAT and FQDESV (reference sequence). This CDR3 has 15 residues. CDR3 residues: CASSLLFSGANVLTF. CDR3 sequence (DNA): TGTGCCAGCAGCTTATTATTCTCTGGGGCCAACGTCCTGACTTTC.

This rearrangement joins TRBV12-3 or TRBV12-4 to TRBJ1-2; TRBD1 is a possible D gene (6 bases). With 5 bases removed from V and 5 bases from J, the gap between germline ends came to 18 bases. This CDR3 region has 15 residues. The CDR3 loop is CASSQREDSPYGYTF. The CDR3 DNA is TGTGCCAGCAGTCAAAGAGAGGACAGCCCGTATGGCTACACCTTC.

The CDR3 DNA follows: TGTGCCAGCAGAGACATCGGGACCTACGAGCAGTACTTC. This sequence encodes CASRDIGTYEQYF. The chain employs TRBV3-1 and TRBJ2-7, with a tentative D call TRBD2 (5 bases). The CDR3 contains 13 residues. With 6 bases removed from V and 2 bases from J, the gap between germline ends came to 11 bases. The germline V gene encodes CDR1 LGHDT and CDR2 YNNKEL (reference sequence).

Ten or more counts support this clonotype. The chain carries TRBV6-5 and TRBJ2-7; D unresolved. This CDR3 contains 15 residues. The germline V gene has CDR1 MNHEY and CDR2 SVGAGI. The ends were cut back, 6 bases at V and 3 bases at J, with 18 bases in the middle. CDR3 DNA sequence: TGTGCCAGCAGCTCCTGGCCGCGCGTCAGCTACGAGCAGTACTTC. Residues: CASSSWPRVSYEQYF.

The chain is built from TRBV20-1 and TRBJ2-7, with 8 bases identical to TRBD1. The CDR3 loop spans 13 amino acids. CDR1 is DFQATT, CDR2 SNEGSKA, per germline (reference sequence). The CDR3 here is CRAERTGTYEQYF. The CDR3 nucleotides read TGCAGGGCCGAGAGGACAGGGACCTACGAGCAGTACTTC.

This clonotype was found many times. This rearrangement joins TRBV12-5 to TRBJ1-2; TRBD1 matches at 9 bases. This CDR3 spans 16 amino acids. CDR1 and CDR2 (germline): LGHNT, FRNRAP. The V gene end was trimmed by 3 bases and the J gene end by 8 bases; junction bases not matched to a gene: 13. CDR3 in amino acids: CASGFPAGTGLQGYTF. CDR3 DNA: TGTGCTAGTGGTTTTCCTGCCGGGACAGGGTTGCAAGGCTACACCTTC. The entire variable domain, with the rest obtained from reference TRBV12-5 and TRBJ1-2, is as follows: DARVTQTPRHKVTEMGQEVTMRCQPILGHNTVFWYRQTMMQGLELLAYFRNRAPLDDSGMPKDRFSAEMPDATLATLKIQPSEPRDSAVYFCASGFPAGTGLQGYTFGSGTRLTVV.

This clonotype was seen at least ten times. The chain is built from TRBV4-1 and TRBJ2-7, with D possibly being TRBD1 (5 bases). The CDR3 is 13 residues long. V shed 3 bases and J shed 6 bases, with 12 bases lying between them. Per germline, CDR1 MGHRA and CDR2 YSYEKL. DNA of the CDR3: TGCGCCAGCAGCCAGCTCAGGACACGCGAGCAGTACTTC. Translating gives CASSQLRTREQYF.

This clonotype was detected many times. The chain combines TRBV12-3 or TRBV12-4 with TRBJ1-6; D not certain. The CDR3 extends over 14 amino acids. V lost 3 bases to trimming and J lost 7 bases, with 10 bases between them. The CDR3 nucleotides are TGTGCCAGCAGTTTCGCCGAGGTGAATTCACCCCTCCACTTT. Its protein is CASSFAEVNSPLHF.

The chain uses TRBV7-2 and TRBJ1-3; D gene uncertain. The ends were cut back, 3 bases at V and 4 bases at J, with 13 bases in the middle. Germline lookup yields CDR1 SGHTA and CDR2 FQGNSA. The CDR3 spans 15 residues. CDR3 DNA: TGTGCCAGCAGCTTCCAGTCCTCGAGGGGAAACACCATATATTTT. Its protein is CASSFQSSRGNTIYF.

The J gene is TRBJ1-5, the V gene TRBV19; D ambiguous. Germline V gives CDR1 LNHDA, CDR2 SQIVND (reference sequence). The V end lost 3 bases, the J end lost 7 bases, and 13 bases lay between the germline ends. This CDR3 comprises 14 residues. The CDR3 sequence is CASSIYRKEQPQHF. The CDR3 nucleotides read TGTGCCAGTAGTATTTACAGAAAGGAGCAGCCCCAGCATTTT.

This clonotype was recorded many times. The V call is TRBV5-1, the J call TRBJ1-2; D not resolved. Trimming removed 1 base from V and 3 bases from J, with 13 bases in between. Germline CDR1 and CDR2: SGHRS and YFSETQ. The CDR3 loop spans 15 amino acids. CDR3 DNA: TGCGCCAGCAGCTTGAGGCCAGAACCCCACTATGGCTACACCTTC. This gives the protein CASSLRPEPHYGYTF.

This clonotype was seen many times. This chain uses TRBV19 with TRBJ1-2, with 8 bases fitting TRBD1. The CDR3 loop spans 13 amino acids. The germline gives CDR1 LNHDA, CDR2 SQIVND (reference sequence). Trimming removed 5 bases from V and 7 bases from J; junction bases left unmatched: 6. This CDR3 is CASSPGQVSGYTF. For the CDR3, the DNA is TGTGCCAGTAGTCCGGGACAGGTCTCTGGCTACACCTTC.

V and J are TRBV6-2 or TRBV6-3 and TRBJ2-3; 14 bases agree with TRBD2. The CDR3 length is 17 residues. Per the germline V gene, CDR1 is MNHEY and CDR2 is SVGEGT. V dropped 5 bases and J dropped 2; count of bases not matched to a gene: 6. CDR3 coding DNA: TGTGCCAGCAGTACCCGGACTAGCGGGGGGACCACAGATACGCAGTATTTT. This codes for CASSTRTSGGTTDTQYF.

This clonotype appeared a few times. The rearrangement uses TRBV11-2 and TRBJ1-2; tentatively, D is TRBD1 (6 bases). This CDR3 has 15 amino acids. V lost 5 bases and J 6 bases, leaving 19 bases between the germline ends. Germline V lookup: CDR1 SGHAT, CDR2 FQNNGV. The CDR3 reads CASSATTGRADGYTF. CDR3 DNA sequence: TGTGCCAGCAGCGCCACGACAGGTCGGGCGGATGGCTACACCTTC.

This clonotype was detected a few times. Given a much more abundant clone one base away, this may be a read error. The rearrangement joins TRBV11-2 to TRBJ1-1, with TRBD1 matching over 7 bases. The CDR3 has 12 amino acids. CDR1 and CDR2 (germline): SGHAT, FQNNGV. Written as DNA, the CDR3 is TGTGCCAGCAGCGTGACAGGGTATGGAGCTTGCTTT. Encoded protein: CASSVTGYGACF. Supplemented by reference TRBV11-2 and TRBJ1-1, the full variable domain reads EAGVAQSPRYKIIEKRQSVAFWCNPISGHATLYWYQQILGQGPKLLIQFQNNGVVDDSQLPKDRFSAERLKGVDSTLKIQPAKLEDSAVYLCASSVTGYGACFGQGTRLTVV.

This clonotype came up many times. V is TRBV6-5 and J is TRBJ2-7; 10 nucleotides agree with TRBD2. J gave up 6 bases and V 2 bases, and 13 bases lay outside the gene matches. CDR3 size: 17 residues. Looked up from germline, CDR1 is MNHEY and CDR2 is SVGAGI. CDR3: CASSYRVVAGGHGEQYF. CDR3 nucleotide sequence: TGTGCCAGCAGTTACCGCGTGGTAGCGGGGGGCCACGGCGAGCAGTACTTC.

The gene calls are TRBV9 and TRBJ1-5; D is ambiguous. The CDR3 length is 12 residues. The V gene's germline CDR1 is SGDLS and CDR2 YYNGEE. The germline V and J ends were trimmed by 4 bases and 9 bases, with 11 bases remaining between them. CDR3 region: CASSPLGWPQHF. Here the CDR3 DNA reads TGTGCCAGCAGCCCTTTAGGTTGGCCCCAGCATTTT. Filled out from reference TRBV9 and TRBJ1-5, the complete variable domain reads DSGVTQTPKHLITATGQRVTLRCSPRSGDLSVYWYQQSLDQGLQFLIQYYNGEERAKGNILERFSAQQFPDLHSELNLSSLELGDSALYFCASSPLGWPQHFGDGTRLSIL.

This clonotype was found many times. V gene TRBV6-5 combines with J gene TRBJ1-5, with a tentative D call TRBD1 (5 bases). The V gene's germline CDR1 is MNHEY and CDR2 SVGAGI. CDR3 size: 13 residues. V was pared by 7 bases and J by 9 bases, with 16 bases between. This chain's CDR3 is CASNSDSYRPQHF. The CDR3 nucleotides read TGTGCCAGCAACTCAGACAGCTATCGGCCCCAGCATTTT.

This chain links TRBV18 with TRBJ1-5; TRBD1 might be the D (5 bases). Germline V CDR1 and CDR2: KGHSH, LQKENI. V was cut by 6 bases and J by 7 bases, with 22 bases left in between. The CDR3 totals 16 residues. The CDR3: CASSPLGGDGSQPQHF. In DNA form, the CDR3 reads TGTGCCAGCTCCCCCTTAGGTGGGGACGGTTCGCAGCCCCAGCATTTT.

This clonotype showed up many times. This chain joins TRBV7-3 and TRBJ2-2; D is unresolved. The CDR3 is 15 residues long. V lost 1 base and J 1 base, leaving 7 bases between the germline ends. CDR1 is SGHTA and CDR2 is FQGTGA in the germline V gene. The CDR3 here is CASSLRLGNTGELFF. The CDR3 DNA reads TGTGCCAGCAGCTTAAGGCTGGGGAACACCGGGGAGCTGTTTTTT.

With respect to this clonotype: One end of the junction is discordant with germline, which a read error may explain. This sequence joins TRBV6-2 or TRBV6-3 and TRBJ2-7, with D unclear. The germline V gene encodes CDR1 MNHEY and CDR2 SVGEGT. The CDR3 is 12 residues long. The CDR3 nucleotides read TGTGCCAGCGGGATGAACAACTACGATCAGTACTTC. Its protein product is CASGMNNYDQYF.

In this sample, this clonotype turned up many times. This sequence joins TRBV7-9 and TRBJ2-5, with 7 bases lining up with TRBD1. From germline, CDR1 is SEHNR and CDR2 FQNEAQ (reference sequence). The ends lost 2 bases at V and 4 bases at J; junction bases unmatched: 7. The CDR3 totals 15 residues. CDR3 sequence reads: CASSLRGQLGETQYF. CDR3 DNA: TGTGCCAGCAGCTTAAGGGGGCAATTAGGAGAGACCCAGTACTTC.

Regarding this clonotype: Just one base apart from a much larger clone, this may be a read error. No conserved phenylalanine or tryptophan ends this CDR3, so it is likely a read error. The V call is TRBV24-1, the J call TRBJ2-2; D not certain. CDR3 length: 15 residues. Germline-derived CDR1 and CDR2 are KGHDR and SFDVKD. V was pared by 6 bases and J by 1 base, with 11 bases between. Here the CDR3 DNA reads TGTGCCACCAGTTCGCCAGGAAAGAACACCGGGGAGCTGTTTTTG. This translates into CATSSPGKNTGELFL.

The rearrangement links TRBV9 to TRBJ2-5; a weak D match, TRBD2 (6 bases). Germline loops: CDR1 SGDLS, CDR2 YYNGEE. The V and J ends lost 4 bases and 8 bases respectively, with 21 bases between them. The CDR3 loop spans 15 amino acids. CDR3 in DNA: TGTGCCAGCAGCAACCAGTTGGCGGGGCGCGATACCCAGTACTTC. Protein sequence: CASSNQLAGRDTQYF.